Listed here are 14 T cell receptor beta chains from one sample, sequenced in a study of post-analysis software for immune sequencing data. For these TCRs, the target antigens are not known. The TCR beta cDNA libraries carried unique molecular identifiers. TCRdb independently ran MiXCR on the PCR reads; one entry per CDR3 protein. The sample consists of 380,000 or so distinct CDR3 sequences, roughly 38% of them appearing once. Study-level findings and limits: Patients used about 5 TRBV segments, including TRBV5-6, TRBV5-1 and TRBV20-1, more often than controls.

Source material: blood. The receptors here all came from a girl aged 5 to 17 with multiple sclerosis.

This sequence joins TRBV7-8 and TRBJ2-3; 7 bases line up with TRBD2. Per germline, CDR1 SGHVS and CDR2 FQNEAQ. V trimming: 4 bases; J trimming: 6 bases; junction bases outside the gene matches: 7. The CDR3 contains 14 residues. The CDR3 sequence is CASSCGGAQDTQYF. The CDR3 nucleotides read TGTGCCAGCAGCTGCGGGGGAGCACAGGATACGCAGTATTTT.

This chain uses TRBV20-1 with TRBJ1-2, with D maybe TRBD1 (5 bases). CDR3 length equals 13 residues. Looked up from germline, CDR1 is DFQATT and CDR2 is SNEGSKA (reference sequence). Between the trimmed V and J ends, which lost 4 bases and 2 bases, there was a span of 11 bases. Here the CDR3 DNA reads TGCAGTGCTATATGGCGACAGAACTATGGCTACACCTTC. Amino acid sequence: CSAIWRQNYGYTF.

J is TRBJ2-7 and V is TRBV24-1, with 7 bases identical to TRBD1. CDR1 and CDR2 (germline): KGHDR, SFDVKD. CDR3 length: 18 amino acids. V was pared by 3 bases and J by 0 bases, with 13 bases of the junction left unmatched. CDR3 protein: CATSDTDRDSRPSYEQYF. In DNA form, the CDR3 reads TGTGCCACCAGTGATACCGACCGGGACAGCCGGCCCTCCTACGAGCAGTACTTC.

The V and J genes are TRBV5-5 and TRBJ2-1; the match to TRBD2 covers 8 bases. Germline V gene sequence: CDR1 SGHKS, CDR2 YYEKEE (reference sequence). V lost 5 bases to trimming and J lost 4 bases; unmatched junction nucleotides: 8. The CDR3 has 15 residues. The CDR3 DNA reads as TGTGCCAGCAGTCGGACGGGGGGGCAGTACAATGAGCAGTTCTTC. It specifies CASSRTGGQYNEQFF.

This rearrangement joins TRBV2 to TRBJ2-1; D uncertain. The CDR3 spans 13 residues. Deletions cut 0 bases from V and 4 bases from J, with 4 bases between. Germline CDR1 is SNHLY and CDR2 is FYNNEI. CDR3 sequence: CASSEARYNEQFF. CDR3 coding DNA: TGTGCCAGCAGTGAAGCGCGTTACAATGAGCAGTTCTTC.

The rearrangement joins TRBV6-5 to TRBJ1-1; D is possibly TRBD1 (5 bases). Deletions cut 3 bases from V and 9 bases from J, with 17 bases between. From germline, CDR1 is MNHEY and CDR2 SVGAGI. This CDR3 comprises 14 residues. The CDR3 region has the DNA TGTGCCAGCAGTTATCTGGCTGGGACGACTAAAGCTTTCTTT. Protein product: CASSYLAGTTKAFF.

Only a few counts were recorded for this clonotype. This chain uses TRBV7-2 with TRBJ2-5, with D perhaps TRBD2 (6 bases). Trimming stripped 1 base from V and 3 bases from J, with 15 bases between. CDR1 and CDR2 from the germline V gene are SGHTA and FQGNSA. The CDR3 covers 16 residues. Written as DNA, the CDR3 is TGTGCCAGCAGCTTAGGAGGACTATCCATGAAAGAGACCCAGTACTTC. It codes for CASSLGGLSMKETQYF. The full variable domain, its missing parts supplied by reference TRBV7-2 and TRBJ2-5, is GAGVSQSPSNKVTEKGKDVELRCDPISGHTALYWYRQSLGQGLEFLIYFQGNSAPDKSGLPSDRFSAERTGGSVSTLTIQRTQQEDSAVYLCASSLGGLSMKETQYFGPGTRLLVL.

This clonotype was found once. The chain employs TRBV7-9 and TRBJ2-4; unclear D gene. Matching the DNA end better, TRBJ2-7 makes the J call doubtful. The CDR3 is 12 residues long. Germline CDR1 SEHNR, CDR2 FQNEAQ (reference sequence). CDR3 sequence reads: CASSPRSHEQYF. Here the CDR3 DNA reads TGTGCCAGCAGCCCTCGATCCCACGAGCAGTACTTC.

As regards this clonotype: A much larger clone lies one base from this, so it may be a read error. The chain joins TRBV7-9 to TRBJ2-1; D is unclear. V was shortened by 1 base and J by 0 bases, with 7 bases between the two germline ends. The CDR3 spans 15 residues. Germline V gene sequence: CDR1 SEHNR, CDR2 FQNEAQ (reference sequence). CDR3 sequence reads: CASSLEGGSYNEQFF. The CDR3 nucleotides are TGTGCCAGCAGCTTAGAGGGCGGCTCCTACAATGAGCAGTTCTTC. The whole variable domain, filled in from reference TRBV7-9 and TRBJ2-1, reads DTGVSQNPRHKITKRGQNVTFRCDPISEHNRLYWYRQTLGQGPEFLTYFQNEAQLEKSRLLSDRFSAERPKGSFSTLEIQRTEQGDSAMYLCASSLEGGSYNEQFFGPGTRLTVL.

V is TRBV10-3 and J is TRBJ2-1; 7 bases match TRBD1. Germline lookup yields CDR1 ENHRY and CDR2 SYGVKD. V dropped 4 bases and J dropped 7; count of bases not matched to a gene: 1. CDR3 length equals 12 residues. The CDR3 is CAISVQGNEQFF. As DNA, the CDR3 is TGTGCCATCAGTGTACAGGGGAATGAGCAGTTCTTC.

This clonotype came up a few times. The CDR3 spells CSVLEGSNQPQHF. DNA for the CDR3: TGCAGCGTCTTAGAGGGAAGCAATCAGCCCCAGCATTTT. The chain employs TRBV29-1 and TRBJ1-5; D uncertain. The germline gives CDR1 SQVTM, CDR2 ANQGSEA. V was trimmed by 6 bases and J by 1 base, leaving 10 bases between them. This CDR3 has 13 amino acids.

V is TRBV7-9 and J is TRBJ1-2; TRBD1 matches 9 bases. The V gene's germline CDR1 is SEHNR and CDR2 FQNEAQ (reference sequence). Losses at the gene ends were 1 base for V and 7 bases for J; bases not matched to a gene: 4. The CDR3 covers 14 residues. CDR3 sequence: CASSLGQGDFGYTF. Written as DNA, the CDR3 is TGTGCCAGCAGCTTAGGACAGGGGGATTTTGGCTACACCTTC.

This clonotype was seen a handful of times. The chain employs TRBV27 and TRBJ1-6; 7 nucleotides match TRBD1. V shed 3 bases, J shed 8 bases, and the junction held 7 bases outside the gene matches. This CDR3 contains 15 residues. Germline-derived CDR1 and CDR2 are MNHEY and SMNVEV (reference sequence). The CDR3 DNA sequence: TGTGCCAGCAGTTTCTCAGACAGGGATCATTCACCCCTCCACTTT. It yields the protein CASSFSDRDHSPLHF.

In its sample, this clonotype was seen a few times. The rearrangement joins TRBV6-2 or TRBV6-3 to TRBJ2-7; TRBD1 agrees at 10 bases. The CDR3 has 14 residues. Germline CDR1 reads MNHEY; CDR2 reads SVGEGT. The V segment lost 6 bases and the J segment 3 bases; nucleotides outside the gene matches: 5. The DNA for the CDR3 is TGTGCCAGCAGCATGACAGGGGGCAGCTACGAGCAGTACTTC. This gives the protein CASSMTGGSYEQYF.